Described below is a single T cell receptor (beta chain) sequence and its context. The target antigen is unknown. Assay: immunoSEQ multiplex PCR; the TCRdb copy retains only in-frame clones and omits some. This repertoire shows more than 1,200,000 clones, roughly 98.5% found once; its top ten account for approximately 0.4%. This sample is part of a study of shared clonotypes between healthy human individuals. This CDR3 is built from 14 residues. The V gene's germline CDR1 is ENHRY and CDR2 SYGVKD. The V segment lost 6 bases and the J segment 10 bases; nucleotides outside the gene matches: 9. Study-wide results and caveats: Generally, naive subsets (rather than memory subsets) showed larger estimated richness.

Sequenced: naive CD4+ T cells sorted from blood. Noted subset: CD45RA+ positively selected. The sequence came from a man aged 25-45 years in good health. The rearrangement uses TRBV10-3 and TRBJ2-1; 10 bases are shared with TRBD2. As DNA, the CDR3 is TGTGCCATCAGCCCACTAGCGGGGAGGTCGGAGCAGTTCTTC. Its protein is CAISPLAGRSEQFF.